This T cell receptor (beta chain) was sequenced during a study of regulatory T cells in long-lasting Graves disease. Notes on the study in general: There were preferences for TRBV28, TRBJ1-2 and TRBJ2-5 in persistent disease.

Trimming cost V 3 bases and J 0 bases, with 13 bases left between them. Germline V CDR1 and CDR2: DFQATT, SNEGSKA (reference sequence). CDR3 length: 15 amino acids. The TCR beta library used iRepertoire HTBI primers with Arm-PCR amplification of CDR3. TCRdb reprocessed the multiplex PCR reads via MiXCR and lists one record per CDR3 protein. Here the sample spans about 420,000 distinct CDR3 sequences, 16% being singletons. With regard to this clonotype: Its antigen is not known.

Time point here: newly diagnosed GD, antithyroid drugs for less than 3 months. Following extraction of RNA from PBMCs, that RNA was used to make the TCR library. Patients with Graves' disease were diagnosed by American Thyroid Association guidelines. These data also featured in a second study, about T cells in Graves' hyperthyroidism and ophthalmopathy. That publication notes: Diagnoses were established using clinical symptoms, serum thyroxine and TRAb, thyroid ultrasound and orbital computed tomography. HTBI primers were used for first-round RT-PCR of the TCR CDR3.

This TCR was recovered from a woman younger than 30 with Graves disease. J is TRBJ2-3 and V is TRBV20-1, with D perhaps TRBD2 (6 bases). Specimen: peripheral blood mononuclear cells (PBMCs), collected at new diagnosis, from a patient treated with antithyroid drugs. CDR3 region: CSASPTSRSTDTQYF. The DNA of the CDR3 is TGCAGTGCTAGTCCTACTAGCAGAAGCACAGATACGCAGTATTTT.